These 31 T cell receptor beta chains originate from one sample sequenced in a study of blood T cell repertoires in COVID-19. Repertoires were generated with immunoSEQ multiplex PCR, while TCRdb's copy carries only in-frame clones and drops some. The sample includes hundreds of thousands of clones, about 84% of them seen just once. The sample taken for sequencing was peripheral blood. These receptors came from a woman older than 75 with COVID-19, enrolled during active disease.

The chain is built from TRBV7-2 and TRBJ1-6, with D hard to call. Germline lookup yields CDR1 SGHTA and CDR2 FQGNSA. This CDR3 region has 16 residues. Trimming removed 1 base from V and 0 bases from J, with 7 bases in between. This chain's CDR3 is CASSLVLSSYNSPLHF. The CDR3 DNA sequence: TGTGCCAGCAGCTTAGTGTTGAGCTCCTATAATTCACCCCTCCACTTT.

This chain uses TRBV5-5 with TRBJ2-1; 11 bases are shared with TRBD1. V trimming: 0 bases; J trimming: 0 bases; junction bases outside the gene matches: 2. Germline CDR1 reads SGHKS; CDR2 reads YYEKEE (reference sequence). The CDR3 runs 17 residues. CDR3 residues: CASSLAGTGGSYNEQFF. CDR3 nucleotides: TGTGCCAGCAGCTTGGCTGGGACAGGGGGCTCCTACAATGAGCAGTTCTTC.

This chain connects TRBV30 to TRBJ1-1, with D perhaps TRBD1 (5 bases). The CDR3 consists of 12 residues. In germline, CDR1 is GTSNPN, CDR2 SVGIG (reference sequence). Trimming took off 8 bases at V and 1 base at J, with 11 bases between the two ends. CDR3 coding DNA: TGTGCCCGCGGGACGACGAACACTGAAGCTTTCTTT. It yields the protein CARGTTNTEAFF.

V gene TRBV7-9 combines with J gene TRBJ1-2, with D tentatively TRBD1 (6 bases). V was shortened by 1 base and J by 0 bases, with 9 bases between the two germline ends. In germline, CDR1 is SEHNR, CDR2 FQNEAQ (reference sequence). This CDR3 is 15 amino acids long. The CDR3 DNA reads TGTGCCAGCAGCTTAGACAGGGATACTAACTATGGCTACACCTTC. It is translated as CASSLDRDTNYGYTF.

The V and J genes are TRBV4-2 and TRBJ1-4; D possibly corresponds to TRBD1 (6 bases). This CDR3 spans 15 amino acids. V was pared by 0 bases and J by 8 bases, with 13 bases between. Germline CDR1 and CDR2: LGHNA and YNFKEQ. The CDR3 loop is CASSQDLRGEEKLFF. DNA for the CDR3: TGTGCCAGCAGCCAAGATCTCAGGGGTGAGGAAAAACTGTTTTTT.

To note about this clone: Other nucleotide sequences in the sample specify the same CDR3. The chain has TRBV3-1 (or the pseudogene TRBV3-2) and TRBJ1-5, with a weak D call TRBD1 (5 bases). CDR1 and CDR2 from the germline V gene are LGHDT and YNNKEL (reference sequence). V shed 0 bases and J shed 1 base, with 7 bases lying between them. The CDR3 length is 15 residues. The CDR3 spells CASSQEGGSNQPQHF. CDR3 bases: TGTGCCAGCAGCCAAGAGGGGGGAAGCAATCAGCCCCAGCATTTT.

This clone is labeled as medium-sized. The CDR3 region has the DNA TGTGCCAGCAGTTACGGGACATGGGGTGAAGCTTTCTTT. This translates into CASSYGTWGEAFF. J is TRBJ1-1 and V is TRBV6-2 or TRBV6-3, with D maybe TRBD1 (6 bases). Trimming took off 2 bases at V and 7 bases at J, with 11 bases between the two ends. Germline loops: CDR1 MNHEY, CDR2 SVGEGT. The CDR3 is 13 amino acids.

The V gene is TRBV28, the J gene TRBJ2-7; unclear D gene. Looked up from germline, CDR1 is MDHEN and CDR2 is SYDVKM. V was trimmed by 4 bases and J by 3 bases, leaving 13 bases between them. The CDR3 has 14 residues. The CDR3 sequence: CASSSRLDHYEQYV. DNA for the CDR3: TGTGCCAGCAGTTCTCGTCTAGATCACTACGAGCAGTACGTC.

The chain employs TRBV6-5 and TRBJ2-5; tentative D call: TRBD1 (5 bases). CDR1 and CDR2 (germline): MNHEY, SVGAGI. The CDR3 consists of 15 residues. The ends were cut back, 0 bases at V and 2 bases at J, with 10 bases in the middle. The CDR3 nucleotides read TGTGCCAGCAGTTACTCGTGGGGCCCACAAGAGACCCAGTACTTC. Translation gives CASSYSWGPQETQYF.

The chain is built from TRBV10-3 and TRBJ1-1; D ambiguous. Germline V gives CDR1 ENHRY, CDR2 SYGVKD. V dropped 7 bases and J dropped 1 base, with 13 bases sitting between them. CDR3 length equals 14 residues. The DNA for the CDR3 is TGTGCCATCACCCGGGAGGATGGGAACACTGAAGCTTTCTTT. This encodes CAITREDGNTEAFF.

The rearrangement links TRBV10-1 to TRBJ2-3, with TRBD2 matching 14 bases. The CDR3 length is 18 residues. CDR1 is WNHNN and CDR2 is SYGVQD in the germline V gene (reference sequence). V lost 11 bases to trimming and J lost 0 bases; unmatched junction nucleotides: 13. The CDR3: CASPQGLAGVGSTDTQYF. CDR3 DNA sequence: TGCGCCTCCCCCCAGGGACTAGCGGGGGTGGGTAGCACAGATACGCAGTATTTT.

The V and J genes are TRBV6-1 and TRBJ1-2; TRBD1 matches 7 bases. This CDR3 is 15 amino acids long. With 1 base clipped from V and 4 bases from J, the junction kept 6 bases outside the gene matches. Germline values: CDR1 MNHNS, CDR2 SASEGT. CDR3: CASSEGAGGLYGYTF. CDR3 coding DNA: TGTGCCAGCAGTGAAGGGGCAGGGGGGCTCTATGGCTACACCTTC.

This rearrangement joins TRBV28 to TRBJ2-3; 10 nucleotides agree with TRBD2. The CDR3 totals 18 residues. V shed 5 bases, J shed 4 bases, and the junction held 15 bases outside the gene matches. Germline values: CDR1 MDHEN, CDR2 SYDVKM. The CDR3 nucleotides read TGTGCCAGCAGTCTAAGGTCATGGAGCGGGGGGGGAGCAGATACGCAGTATTTT. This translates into CASSLRSWSGGGADTQYF.

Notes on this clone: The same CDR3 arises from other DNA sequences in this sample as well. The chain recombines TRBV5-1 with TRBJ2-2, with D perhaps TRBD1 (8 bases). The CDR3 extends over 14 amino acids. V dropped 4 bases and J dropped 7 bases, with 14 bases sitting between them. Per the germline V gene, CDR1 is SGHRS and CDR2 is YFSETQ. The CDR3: CASSVDREGGELFF. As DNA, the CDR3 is TGCGCCAGCAGCGTGGACAGGGAGGGCGGGGAGCTGTTTTTT. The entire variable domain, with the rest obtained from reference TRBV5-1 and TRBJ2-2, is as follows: KAGVTQTPRYLIKTRGQQVTLSCSPISGHRSVSWYQQTPGQGLQFLFEYFSETQRNKGNFPGRFSGRQFSNSRSEMNVSTLELGDSALYLCASSVDREGGELFFGEGSRLTVL.

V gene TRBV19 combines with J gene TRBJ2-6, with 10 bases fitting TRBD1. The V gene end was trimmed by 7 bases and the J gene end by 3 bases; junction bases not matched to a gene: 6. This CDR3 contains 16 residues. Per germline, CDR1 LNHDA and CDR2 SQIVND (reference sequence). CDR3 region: CASTTGGANGANVLTF. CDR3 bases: TGTGCCAGTACGACAGGGGGCGCGAATGGGGCCAACGTCCTGACTTTC.

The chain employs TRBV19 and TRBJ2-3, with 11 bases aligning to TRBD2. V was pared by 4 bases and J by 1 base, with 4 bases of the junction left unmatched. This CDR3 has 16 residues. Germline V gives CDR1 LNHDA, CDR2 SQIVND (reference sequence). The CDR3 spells CASSRASGGRTDTQYF. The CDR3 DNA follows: TGTGCCAGTAGTAGGGCTAGCGGGGGGCGCACAGATACGCAGTATTTT.

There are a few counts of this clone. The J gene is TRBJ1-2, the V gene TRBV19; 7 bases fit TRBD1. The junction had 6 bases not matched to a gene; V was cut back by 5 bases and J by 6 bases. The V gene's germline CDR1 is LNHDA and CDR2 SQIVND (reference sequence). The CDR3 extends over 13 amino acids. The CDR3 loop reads CASSPVGQDGYTF. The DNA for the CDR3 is TGTGCCAGTAGTCCCGTAGGACAGGATGGCTACACCTTC.

The CDR3 nucleotides read TGTGCCAGCAGCTTAGGCACAGGGGGGTATGGCTACACCTTC. Its translation is CASSLGTGGYGYTF. The V and J genes are TRBV13 and TRBJ1-2, with TRBD1 matching 8 bases. Germline loops: CDR1 PRHDT, CDR2 FYEKMQ (reference sequence). The CDR3 runs 14 residues. J gave up 5 bases and V 0 bases, and 2 bases lay outside the gene matches.

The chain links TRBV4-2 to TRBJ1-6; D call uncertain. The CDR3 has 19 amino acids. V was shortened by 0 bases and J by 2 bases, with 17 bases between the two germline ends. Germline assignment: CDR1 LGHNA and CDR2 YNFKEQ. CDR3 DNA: TGTGCCAGCAGCCAAGATGGTTTCACGGCCGGGACCTATAATTCACCCCTCCACTTT. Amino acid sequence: CASSQDGFTAGTYNSPLHF.

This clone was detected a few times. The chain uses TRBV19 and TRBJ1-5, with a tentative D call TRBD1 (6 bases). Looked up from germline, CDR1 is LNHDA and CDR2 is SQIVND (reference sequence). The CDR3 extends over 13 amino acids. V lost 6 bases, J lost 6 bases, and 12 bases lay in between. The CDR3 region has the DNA TGTGCCAGTAGACAGGGTGTAGGTCAGCCCCAGCATTTT. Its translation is CASRQGVGQPQHF.

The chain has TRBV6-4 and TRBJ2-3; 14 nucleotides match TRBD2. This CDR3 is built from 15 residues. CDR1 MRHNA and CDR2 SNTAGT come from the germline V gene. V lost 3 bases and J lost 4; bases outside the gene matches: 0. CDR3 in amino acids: CASSETSGGADTQYF. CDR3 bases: TGTGCCAGCAGTGAGACTAGCGGGGGGGCAGATACGCAGTATTTT.

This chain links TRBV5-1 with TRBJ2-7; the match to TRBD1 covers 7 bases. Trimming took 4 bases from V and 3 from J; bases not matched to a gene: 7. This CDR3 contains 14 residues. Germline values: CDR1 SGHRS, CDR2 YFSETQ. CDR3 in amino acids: CASSHGTAGYEQYF. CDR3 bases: TGCGCCAGCAGCCATGGGACAGCTGGCTACGAGCAGTACTTC.

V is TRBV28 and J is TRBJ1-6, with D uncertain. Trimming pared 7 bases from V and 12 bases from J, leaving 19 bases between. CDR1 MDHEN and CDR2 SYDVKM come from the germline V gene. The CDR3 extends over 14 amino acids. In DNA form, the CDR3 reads TGTGCCAGCAACTCACCCAGCGGGGAGATACCCCTCCACTTT. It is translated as CASNSPSGEIPLHF.

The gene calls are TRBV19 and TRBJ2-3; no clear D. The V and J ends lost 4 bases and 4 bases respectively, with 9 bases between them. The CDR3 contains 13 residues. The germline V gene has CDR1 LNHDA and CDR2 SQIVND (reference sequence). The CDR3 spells CASSTIVADTQYF. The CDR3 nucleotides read TGTGCCAGTAGTACGATAGTGGCAGATACGCAGTATTTT.

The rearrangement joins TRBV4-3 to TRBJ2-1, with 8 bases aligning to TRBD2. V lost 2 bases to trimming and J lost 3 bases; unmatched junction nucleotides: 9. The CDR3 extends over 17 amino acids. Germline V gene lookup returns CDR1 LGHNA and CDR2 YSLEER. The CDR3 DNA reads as TGCGCCAGCAGCCAATCCAGCGGGGGAATGATCTACAATGAGCAGTTCTTC. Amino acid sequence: CASSQSSGGMIYNEQFF.

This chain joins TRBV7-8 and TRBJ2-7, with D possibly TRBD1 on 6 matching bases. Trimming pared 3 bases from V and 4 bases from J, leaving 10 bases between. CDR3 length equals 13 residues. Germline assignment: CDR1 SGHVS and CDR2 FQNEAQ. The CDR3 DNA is TGTGCCAGCAGCTTGACGGACAGTTACGAGCAGTACGTC. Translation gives CASSLTDSYEQYV.

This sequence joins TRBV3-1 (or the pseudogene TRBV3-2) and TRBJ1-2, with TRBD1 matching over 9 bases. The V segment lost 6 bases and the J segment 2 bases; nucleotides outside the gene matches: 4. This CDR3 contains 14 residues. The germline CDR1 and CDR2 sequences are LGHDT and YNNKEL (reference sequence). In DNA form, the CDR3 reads TGTGCCAGCAGTCACGGACAGGGGAACTATGGCTACACCTTC. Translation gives CASSHGQGNYGYTF.

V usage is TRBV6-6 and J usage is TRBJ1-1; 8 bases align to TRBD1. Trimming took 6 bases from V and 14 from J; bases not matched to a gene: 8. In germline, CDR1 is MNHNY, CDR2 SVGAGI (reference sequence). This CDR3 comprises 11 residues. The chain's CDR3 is CASSLDRAPFF. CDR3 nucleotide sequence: TGTGCCAGCAGCCTGGACAGGGCACCCTTCTTT.

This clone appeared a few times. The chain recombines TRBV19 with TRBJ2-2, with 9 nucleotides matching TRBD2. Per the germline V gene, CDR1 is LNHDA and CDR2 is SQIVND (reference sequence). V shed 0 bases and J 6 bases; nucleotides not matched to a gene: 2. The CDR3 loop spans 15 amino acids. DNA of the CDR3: TGTGCCAGTAGTATAGAGCGGGGGGGATCCGGGGAGCTGTTTTTT. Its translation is CASSIERGGSGELFF.

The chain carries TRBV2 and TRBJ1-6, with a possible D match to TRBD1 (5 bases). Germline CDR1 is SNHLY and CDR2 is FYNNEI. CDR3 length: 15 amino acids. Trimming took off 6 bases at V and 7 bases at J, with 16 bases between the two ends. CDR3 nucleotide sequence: TGTGCCAGCAGGGCGGGGCAGGGTGACAATTCACCCCTCCACTTT. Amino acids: CASRAGQGDNSPLHF.

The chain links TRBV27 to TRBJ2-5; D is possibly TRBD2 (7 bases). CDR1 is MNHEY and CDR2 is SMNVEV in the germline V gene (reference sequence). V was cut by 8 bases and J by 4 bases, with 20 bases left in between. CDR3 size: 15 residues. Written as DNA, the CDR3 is TGTGCCAGCGGCGAAGGGGGGGGGAGGGGAGAGACCCAGTACTTC. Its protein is CASGEGGGRGETQYF.